What follows are 28 T cell receptor beta chains derived from one specimen sequenced in a study of T cells after yellow fever vaccination. TCRdb redid the calling of the 5' RACE reads with MiXCR, one entry per CDR3 protein. Found here are about 330,000 distinct CDR3 sequences, 6.8% of them singletons; the top ten hold roughly 19%. The material sequenced was PBMCs, taken roughly 47 days after the first yellow fever vaccination. These receptors came from a young man who received the YFV17D yellow fever vaccine.

The chain uses TRBV28 and TRBJ2-2, with TRBD1 as a possible D gene (5 bases). The CDR3 consists of 15 residues. Trimming stripped 1 base from V and 6 bases from J, with 12 bases between. CDR1 MDHEN and CDR2 SYDVKM come from the germline V gene. CDR3 sequence: CASSLFAGLAGELFF. In DNA form, the CDR3 reads TGTGCCAGCAGTTTATTTGCAGGGTTGGCCGGGGAGCTGTTTTTT.

The chain uses TRBV4-1 and TRBJ2-3, with D tentatively TRBD1 (6 bases). Per germline, CDR1 MGHRA and CDR2 YSYEKL. V was clipped by 6 bases and J by 4 bases, with 14 bases between them. The CDR3 extends over 14 amino acids. CDR3 amino acids: CASRSTGRSDTQYF. Written as DNA, the CDR3 is TGCGCCAGCAGGTCAACAGGGCGGTCAGATACGCAGTATTTT.

Only a few counts were recorded for this clonotype. The chain links TRBV20-1 to TRBJ1-1; D unclear. Germline V CDR1 and CDR2: DFQATT, SNEGSKA (reference sequence). V was trimmed by 1 base and J by 1 base, leaving 13 bases between them. The CDR3 is 15 residues long. As DNA, the CDR3 is TGCAGTGCTAGAGCAGGAGGGAGGAAGAACACTGAAGCTTTCTTT. It is translated as CSARAGGRKNTEAFF.

This clonotype was detected many times. V usage is TRBV7-9 and J usage is TRBJ1-1; TRBD1 matches 8 bases. J lost 7 bases, V lost 4 bases, and 8 bases had no gene match. The CDR3 has 14 amino acids. CDR1 and CDR2 (germline): SEHNR, FQNEAQ (reference sequence). The CDR3 region has the DNA TGTGCCAGCAGCTACGCGACAGGGGTGGGTGAAGCTTTCTTT. It translates to CASSYATGVGEAFF.

This chain joins TRBV4-1 and TRBJ2-4; TRBD2 matches 7 bases. CDR1 and CDR2 from the germline V gene are MGHRA and YSYEKL. The CDR3 contains 15 residues. V was clipped by 0 bases and J by 9 bases; unmatched bases: 8. CDR3: CASSQDNLLARIQYF. In nucleotides, the CDR3 is TGCGCCAGCAGCCAAGATAATCTACTAGCGCGCATTCAGTACTTC.

The chain couples TRBV12-3 or TRBV12-4 to TRBJ2-7; D may be TRBD1 or TRBD2 (5 bases each). This CDR3 is 13 amino acids long. Trimming stripped 6 bases from V and 0 bases from J, with 9 bases between. The CDR3 spells CASRGDLSYEQYF. As DNA, the CDR3 is TGTGCCAGCAGGGGGGACCTCTCCTACGAGCAGTACTTC.

There are a few counts of this clonotype. The chain has TRBV20-1 and TRBJ1-2; TRBD1 aligns across 9 bases. Germline V gene lookup returns CDR1 DFQATT and CDR2 SNEGSKA (reference sequence). Losses at the gene ends were 0 bases for V and 6 bases for J; bases not matched to a gene: 2. CDR3 size: 13 residues. CDR3 coding DNA: TGCAGTGCTAGAGATTGGACAGGGGATGGCTACACCTTC. Its translation is CSARDWTGDGYTF.

This clonotype was seen more than once but under ten times. The gene calls are TRBV5-4 and TRBJ2-1, with 8 positions matching TRBD1. The CDR3 has 15 amino acids. V lost 3 bases and J lost 3; bases outside the gene matches: 5. Germline V gene sequence: CDR1 SGHNT, CDR2 YYREEE (reference sequence). DNA of the CDR3: TGTGCCAGCAGCTCCAGGACAGGGAACTACAATGAGCAGTTCTTC. Encoded protein: CASSSRTGNYNEQFF. The whole variable domain, remainder taken from reference TRBV5-4 and TRBJ2-1, is ETGVTQSPTHLIKTRGQQVTLRCSSQSGHNTVSWYQQALGQGPQFIFQYYREEENGRGNFPPRFSGLQFPNYSSELNVNALELDDSALYLCASSSRTGNYNEQFFGPGTRLTVL.

This clonotype came up a few times. This chain links TRBV7-9 with TRBJ1-6; D is unresolved. CDR3 length: 13 amino acids. Germline V CDR1 and CDR2: SEHNR, FQNEAQ (reference sequence). Deletions cut 3 bases from V and 13 bases from J, with 13 bases between. CDR3 loop: CASSFGPPGPLHF. In DNA, the CDR3 is TGTGCCAGCAGCTTCGGTCCCCCAGGCCCCCTCCACTTT.

This clonotype was detected many times. The chain combines TRBV27 with TRBJ2-3; 8 bases align to TRBD2. The CDR3 has 14 residues. Looked up from germline, CDR1 is MNHEY and CDR2 is SMNVEV (reference sequence). The junction had 4 bases not matched to a gene; V was cut back by 5 bases and J by 3 bases. The CDR3: CASSNGGETDTQYF. The CDR3 DNA reads TGTGCCAGCAGTAACGGGGGGGAGACAGATACGCAGTATTTT.

This clonotype was detected ten times or more. The genes are TRBV7-2 and TRBJ1-5, with D hard to call. The CDR3 length is 13 residues. CDR1 is SGHTA, CDR2 FQGNSA, per germline. V lost 5 bases and J lost 4, with 9 bases in between. The CDR3 here is CASSTVVNQPQHF. The CDR3 nucleotides read TGTGCCAGCAGCACCGTCGTGAATCAGCCCCAGCATTTT.

This clonotype has just a few counts. The rearrangement links TRBV12-3 or TRBV12-4 to TRBJ2-5; 7 bases map to TRBD2. The CDR3 sequence is 19 residues long. V shed 0 bases, J shed 3 bases, and the junction held 16 bases outside the gene matches. The CDR3 loop reads CASSLASLRGGGPEETQYF. CDR3 DNA: TGTGCCAGCAGTTTAGCCTCCCTTCGCGGGGGTGGCCCCGAAGAGACCCAGTACTTC.

The CDR3 coding sequence is TGTGCCATCAGTGAGAGATCGACGGAGTACTACGAGCAGTACTTC. Protein: CAISERSTEYYEQYF. The gene calls are TRBV10-3 and TRBJ2-7; no clear D. Germline values: CDR1 ENHRY, CDR2 SYGVKD. Trimming pared 2 bases from V and 3 bases from J, leaving 14 bases between. CDR3 length: 15 residues.

The chain is built from TRBV19 and TRBJ2-1; D is perhaps TRBD1 or TRBD2 (5 bases each). With 6 bases removed from V and 1 base from J, the gap between germline ends came to 19 bases. CDR1 is LNHDA and CDR2 is SQIVND in the germline V gene (reference sequence). The CDR3 totals 17 residues. CDR3 region: CASSPTGGPGSYNEQFF. In nucleotides, the CDR3 is TGTGCCAGTAGCCCTACAGGCGGGCCGGGGTCCTACAATGAGCAGTTCTTC.

This clonotype was observed a handful of times. This chain links TRBV28 with TRBJ1-1, with 7 bases lining up with TRBD1. This CDR3 has 14 amino acids. Per the germline V gene, CDR1 is MDHEN and CDR2 is SYDVKM. Trimming cost V 2 bases and J 5 bases; bases outside gene matches: 5. The DNA of the CDR3 is TGTGCCAGCAGTTTACGACAGGGTTGGACTGAAGCTTTCTTT. Its protein product is CASSLRQGWTEAFF. Full variable domain (remainder filled in from reference TRBV28 and TRBJ1-1): DVKVTQSSRYLVKRTGEKVFLECVQDMDHENMFWYRQDPGLGLRLIYFSYDVKMKEKGDIPEGYSVSREKKERFSLILESASTNQTSMYLCASSLRQGWTEAFFGQGTRLTVV.

The chain carries TRBV6-2 or TRBV6-3 and TRBJ2-3; 11 bases fit TRBD2. The CDR3 runs to 16 residues. After removal of 0 bases from V and 2 bases from J, the junction contained 1 base not matched to a gene. Germline V lookup: CDR1 MNHEY, CDR2 SVGEGT. The CDR3 loop reads CASSYSGLAATDTQYF. Written as DNA, the CDR3 is TGTGCCAGCAGTTACTCGGGACTAGCGGCCACAGATACGCAGTATTTT.

This clonotype appeared many times. This chain links TRBV5-1 with TRBJ2-1; D uncertain. The CDR3 has 11 residues. V was clipped by 1 base and J by 7 bases, with 3 bases between them. CDR1 is SGHRS, CDR2 YFSETQ, per germline. The CDR3 sequence is CASSLTNEQFF. The CDR3 DNA reads as TGCGCCAGCAGCTTGACGAATGAGCAGTTCTTC.

In this sample, this clonotype turned up many times. The chain employs TRBV11-2 and TRBJ2-3; 8 nucleotides agree with TRBD1. Trimming at V came to 8 bases and at J to 4 bases, leaving 8 bases not matched to a gene. This CDR3 has 14 residues. Germline lookup yields CDR1 SGHAT and CDR2 FQNNGV. The CDR3 protein is CASAWTGLADTQYF. The CDR3 DNA is TGTGCCAGCGCTTGGACAGGGCTTGCAGATACGCAGTATTTT.

This clonotype was counted between two and nine times. The chain recombines TRBV28 with TRBJ1-1; the D gene is possibly TRBD1 (5 bases). The CDR3 loop spans 13 amino acids. V gave up 6 bases and J gave up 11 bases, with 19 bases separating them. Germline assignment: CDR1 MDHEN and CDR2 SYDVKM. The CDR3 nucleotides are TGTGCCAGCAGCCCAGGGCAGGGTATAAAGGCTTTCTTT. Translation: CASSPGQGIKAFF. Supplemented by reference TRBV28 and TRBJ1-1, the full variable domain reads DVKVTQSSRYLVKRTGEKVFLECVQDMDHENMFWYRQDPGLGLRLIYFSYDVKMKEKGDIPEGYSVSREKKERFSLILESASTNQTSMYLCASSPGQGIKAFFGQGTRLTVV.

This rearrangement joins TRBV7-3 to TRBJ1-6; D is unresolved. Germline V gives CDR1 SGHTA, CDR2 FQGTGA. This CDR3 is built from 16 residues. Deletions cut 4 bases from V and 1 base from J, with 11 bases between. CDR3 bases: TGTGCCAGCAGCTCGTCTTCCAGGTCCTATAATTCACCCCTCCACTTT. Protein product: CASSSSSRSYNSPLHF.

This clonotype was found many times. The CDR3 sequence: CASSQDGPGYNSPLHF. DNA of the CDR3: TGCGCCAGCAGCCAAGATGGGCCGGGCTATAATTCACCCCTCCACTTT. The chain links TRBV4-3 to TRBJ1-6, with D hard to call. The CDR3 has 16 residues. Trimming removed 0 bases at V and 3 bases at J, with 9 bases between. In germline, CDR1 is LGHNA, CDR2 YSLEER.

The genes are TRBV5-5 and TRBJ2-3; D is undetermined. The length of the CDR3 is 12 residues. Trimming took off 3 bases at V and 6 bases at J, with 8 bases between the two ends. Germline V lookup: CDR1 SGHKS, CDR2 YYEKEE (reference sequence). The CDR3 nucleotides are TGTGCCAGCAGCTGGGGTGTGGATACGCAGTATTTT. Amino acids: CASSWGVDTQYF.

This clonotype showed up just a few times. With a much larger clone just one base away, this may be a read error. The DNA for the CDR3 is TGTGCCAGCAGCTTAGACGCCAATCAGCCCCAGCATTTT. Protein product: CASSLDANQPQHF. V is TRBV11-2 and J is TRBJ1-5, with D unclear. There are 13 residues in the CDR3. V dropped 0 bases and J dropped 3 bases, with 3 bases sitting between them. Germline CDR1 SGHAT, CDR2 FQNNGV.

This clonotype was detected only a few times. The gene calls are TRBV19 and TRBJ2-7; 8 bases line up with TRBD1. In germline, CDR1 is LNHDA, CDR2 SQIVND (reference sequence). J lost 6 bases, V lost 4 bases, and 5 bases had no gene match. CDR3 length: 13 amino acids. The CDR3: CASSTHTGGEQYF. In nucleotides, the CDR3 is TGTGCCAGTAGTACTCATACAGGGGGCGAGCAGTACTTC. The full variable domain, its missing parts supplied by reference TRBV19 and TRBJ2-7, is DGGITQSPKYLFRKEGQNVTLSCEQNLNHDAMYWYRQDPGQGLRLIYYSQIVNDFQKGDIAEGYSVSREKKESFPLTVTSAQKNPTAFYLCASSTHTGGEQYFGPGTRLTVT.

The table lists this clonotype with a few counts. The chain combines TRBV29-1 with TRBJ1-1; no clear D gene. There are 16 residues in the CDR3. V was shortened by 6 bases and J by 1 base, with 21 bases between the two germline ends. Per the germline V gene, CDR1 is SQVTM and CDR2 is ANQGSEA. The CDR3 reads CSVAGAAHAWNTEAFF. The CDR3 bases are TGCAGCGTGGCGGGTGCAGCTCACGCATGGAACACTGAAGCTTTCTTT.

This clonotype has more than one count but fewer than ten. V and J are TRBV20-1 and TRBJ2-1; the match to TRBD1 covers 9 bases. J gave up 9 bases and V 0 bases, and 9 bases lay outside the gene matches. This CDR3 spans 15 amino acids. The germline gives CDR1 DFQATT, CDR2 SNEGSKA (reference sequence). The CDR3 sequence is CSARDRGTGRVEQFF. CDR3 bases: TGCAGTGCTAGAGATCGAGGGACAGGGAGAGTTGAGCAGTTCTTC.

The sample holds many counts of this clonotype. The chain couples TRBV18 to TRBJ2-7, with 10 bases aligning to TRBD1. The V and J ends lost 3 bases and 4 bases, in that order; junction bases with no gene match: 9. CDR3 length equals 16 residues. Germline V gene lookup returns CDR1 KGHSH and CDR2 LQKENI. CDR3 residues: CASSPTLTGGIYEQYF. DNA for the CDR3: TGTGCCAGCTCACCGACCTTGACAGGGGGCATATACGAGCAGTACTTC.

There are many counts of this clonotype. The gene calls are TRBV7-3 and TRBJ2-3, with D possibly called TRBD1 or TRBD2 (6 bases each). The V end was cut by 0 bases, the J end by 5 bases, with 12 bases between. CDR3 length: 15 amino acids. Germline CDR1 SGHTA, CDR2 FQGTGA. The CDR3 DNA reads TGTGCCAGCAGCTTAACGACGGGGGCCGGAGATACGCAGTATTTT. It yields the protein CASSLTTGAGDTQYF.